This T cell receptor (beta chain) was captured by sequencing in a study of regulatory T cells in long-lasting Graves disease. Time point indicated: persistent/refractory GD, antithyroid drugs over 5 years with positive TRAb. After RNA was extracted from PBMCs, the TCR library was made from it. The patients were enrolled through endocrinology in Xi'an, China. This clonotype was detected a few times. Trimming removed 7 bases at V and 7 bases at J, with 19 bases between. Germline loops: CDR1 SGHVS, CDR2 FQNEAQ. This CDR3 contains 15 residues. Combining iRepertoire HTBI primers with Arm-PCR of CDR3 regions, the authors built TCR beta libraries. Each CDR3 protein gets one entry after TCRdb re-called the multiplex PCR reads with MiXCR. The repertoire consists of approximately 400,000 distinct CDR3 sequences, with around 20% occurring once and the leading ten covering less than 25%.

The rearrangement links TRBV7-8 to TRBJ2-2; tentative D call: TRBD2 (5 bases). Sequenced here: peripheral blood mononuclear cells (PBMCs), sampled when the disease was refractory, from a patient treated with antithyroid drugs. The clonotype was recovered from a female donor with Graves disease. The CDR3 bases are TGTGCCAGCACCCCACGTGGCGGGTTGGTCGGGGAGCTGTTTTTT. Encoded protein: CASTPRGGLVGELFF.